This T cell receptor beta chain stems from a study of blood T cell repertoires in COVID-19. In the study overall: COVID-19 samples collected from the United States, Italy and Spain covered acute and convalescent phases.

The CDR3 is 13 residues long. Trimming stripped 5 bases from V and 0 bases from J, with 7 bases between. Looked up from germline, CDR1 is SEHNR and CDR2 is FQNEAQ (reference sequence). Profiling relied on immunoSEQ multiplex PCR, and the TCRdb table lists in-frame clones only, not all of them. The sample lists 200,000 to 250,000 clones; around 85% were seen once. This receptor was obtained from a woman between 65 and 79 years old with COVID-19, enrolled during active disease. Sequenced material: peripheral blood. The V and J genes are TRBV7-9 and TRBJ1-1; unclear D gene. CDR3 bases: TGTGCCAGCAGCACGCACATGAACACTGAAGCTTTCTTT. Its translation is CASSTHMNTEAFF.